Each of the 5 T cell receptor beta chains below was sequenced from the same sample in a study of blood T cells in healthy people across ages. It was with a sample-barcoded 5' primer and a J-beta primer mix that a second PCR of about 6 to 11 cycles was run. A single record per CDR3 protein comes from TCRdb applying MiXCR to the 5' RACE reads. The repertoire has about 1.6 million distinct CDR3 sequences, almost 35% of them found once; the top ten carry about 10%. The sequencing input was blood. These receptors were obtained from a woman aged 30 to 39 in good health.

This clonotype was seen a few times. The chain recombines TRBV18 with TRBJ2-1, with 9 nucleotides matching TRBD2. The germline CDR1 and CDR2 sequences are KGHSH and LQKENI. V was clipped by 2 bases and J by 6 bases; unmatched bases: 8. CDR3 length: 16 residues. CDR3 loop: CASSPVAAGGTNEQFF. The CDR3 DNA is TGTGCCAGCTCACCAGTCGCAGCGGGGGGCACCAATGAGCAGTTCTTC.

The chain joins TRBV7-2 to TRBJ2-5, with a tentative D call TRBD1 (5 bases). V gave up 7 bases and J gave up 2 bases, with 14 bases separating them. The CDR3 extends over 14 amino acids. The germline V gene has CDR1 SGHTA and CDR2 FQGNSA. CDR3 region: CASTPQGGQETQYF. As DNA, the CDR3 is TGTGCCAGCACCCCCCAGGGCGGACAAGAGACCCAGTACTTC.

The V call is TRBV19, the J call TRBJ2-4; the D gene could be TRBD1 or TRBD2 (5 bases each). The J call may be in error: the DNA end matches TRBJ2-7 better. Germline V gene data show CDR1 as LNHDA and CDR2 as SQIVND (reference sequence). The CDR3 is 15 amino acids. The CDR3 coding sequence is TGTGCCAGTAGTATCGGATACGGGGCTAGCTACGAGCAGTACTTC. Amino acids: CASSIGYGASYEQYF.

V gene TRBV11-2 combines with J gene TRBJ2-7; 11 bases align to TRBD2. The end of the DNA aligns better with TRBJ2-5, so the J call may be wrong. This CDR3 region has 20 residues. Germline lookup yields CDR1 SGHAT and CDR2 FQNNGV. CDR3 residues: CASSLAQLAGGYGWSETQYF. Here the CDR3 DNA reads TGTGCCAGCAGCTTAGCTCAGCTAGCGGGAGGTTATGGGTGGTCGGAGACCCAGTACTTC.

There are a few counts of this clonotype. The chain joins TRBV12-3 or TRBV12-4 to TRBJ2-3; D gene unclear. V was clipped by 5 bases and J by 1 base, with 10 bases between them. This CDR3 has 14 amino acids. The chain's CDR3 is CASSIHRGTDTQYF. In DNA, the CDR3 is TGTGCCAGCAGTATACATCGGGGCACAGATACGCAGTATTTT.